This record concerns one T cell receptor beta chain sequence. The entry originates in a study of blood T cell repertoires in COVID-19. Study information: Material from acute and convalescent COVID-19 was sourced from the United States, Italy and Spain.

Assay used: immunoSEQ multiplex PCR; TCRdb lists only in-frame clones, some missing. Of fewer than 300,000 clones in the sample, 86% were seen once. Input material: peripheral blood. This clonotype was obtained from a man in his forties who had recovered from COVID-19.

CDR3 residues: CASSFRSMNTEAFF. The CDR3, as DNA: TGTGCCAGCAGCTTCAGGTCAATGAACACTGAAGCTTTCTTT. The chain employs TRBV11-2 and TRBJ1-1; D is undetermined. Germline lookup yields CDR1 SGHAT and CDR2 FQNNGV. This CDR3 contains 14 residues. V was cut by 3 bases and J by 0 bases, with 8 bases left in between.